Listed below are T cell receptor beta chains from one sample, sequenced in a study of T cells in pancreatic ductal adenocarcinoma. Assay: immunoSEQ multiplex PCR; the TCRdb copy retains only in-frame clones and omits some. Counted here are over 100,000 clones, about 95% occurring once; the ten biggest clones make up 3.1%. Sequencing input: PBMCs. These receptors all come from a human donor with pancreatic ductal adenocarcinoma. Each CDR3 is given with its conserved first and last residue. D genes are given only for firm matches. Only part of the rows carry a size: once, few, many, or a class if the clone is expanded.

v_call	j_call	cdr3_length	d_call	clone_size	cdr3_nt	cdr3_aa
TRBV6-6	TRBJ1-5	16	TRBD1	NA	TGTGCCAGCAGTCCTACCGGGACAGGGGGCAATCAGCCCCAGCATTTT	CASSPTGTGGNQPQHF
TRBV29-1	TRBJ2-2	16	TRBD2	once	TGCAGCGCTGCTGGAGACGAGCGGGATTTGAACGGGGAGCTGTTTTTT	CSAAGDERDLNGELFF
TRBV19	TRBJ2-2	17	NA	NA	TGTGCCAGTAGTCCCCGGCTAGCCCGACCGAACACCGGGGAGCTGTTTTTT	CASSPRLARPNTGELFF
TRBV5-1	TRBJ1-2	14	TRBD1	NA	TGCGCCAGCAGCACCGGACAGGGCAACTATGGCTACACCTTC	CASSTGQGNYGYTF
TRBV11-2	TRBJ2-1	14	NA	NA	TGTGCCAGCAGCTTAGACGGGATTTACAATGAGCAGTTCTTC	CASSLDGIYNEQFF
TRBV2	TRBJ2-5	12	NA	NA	TGTGCCAGCAGTGTGGGAGAAGAGACCCAGTACTTC	CASSVGEETQYF
TRBV10-1	TRBJ2-1	12	TRBD2	NA	TGCGCCAGCAGTGTTCCGGGGGGACCCCAGTTCTTC	CASSVPGGPQFF
TRBV6-1	TRBJ1-5	14	NA	few	TGTGCCAGCAGTGAGATACAGGACAATCAGCCCCAGCATTTT	CASSEIQDNQPQHF
TRBV7-3	TRBJ2-3	14	NA	NA	TGTGCCAGCAGCCCCAGCGGTAGCACAGATACGCAGTATTTT	CASSPSGSTDTQYF
TRBV2	TRBJ1-2	17	NA	NA	TGTGCCAGCAGTGAAGAGTGGGGGGTGTGGTCTGGTCAAGGCTACACCTTC	CASSEEWGVWSGQGYTF
TRBV5-1	TRBJ2-7	17	NA	once	TGCGCCAGCAGCTCACGGGACAACTGGGACGGATCCTACGAGCAGTACTTC	CASSSRDNWDGSYEQYF
TRBV28	TRBJ2-7	12	NA	once	TGTGCCAGCAGTTCGGCAGGGAGGGAGCAGTACTTC	CASSSAGREQYF
TRBV9	TRBJ2-5	15	TRBD1	NA	TGTGCCAGCAGCGTATGGGGGACAGGGATGGAGACCCAGTACTTC	CASSVWGTGMETQYF
TRBV5-1	TRBJ2-1	12	NA	NA	TGCGCCAGCAGCTTGGGGGGGCATGAGCAGTTCTTC	CASSLGGHEQFF
TRBV19	TRBJ2-1	14	TRBD1	NA	TGTGCCAGTAGTATTGAGGGGGCTCTTACTGAGCAGTTCTTC	CASSIEGALTEQFF
TRBV7-3	TRBJ2-3	16	NA	NA	TGTGCCAGCAGCTTAAGGGGCCCAACCGACGGAGATACGCAGTATTTT	CASSLRGPTDGDTQYF
TRBV7-8	TRBJ2-1	14	NA	NA	TGTGCCAGTTCACATGCAAGCTCCTACAATGAGCAGTTCTTC	CASSHASSYNEQFF
TRBV10-3	TRBJ1-1	14	TRBD1	NA	TGTGCCATCAACCGACAGGGGGCAGACACTGAAGCTTTCTTT	CAINRQGADTEAFF
TRBV19	TRBJ2-5	13	NA	NA	TGTGCCAGTAGTCTCCAAGCGGGCGGGACCCAGTACTTC	CASSLQAGGTQYF
TRBV10-3	TRBJ2-7	12	NA	NA	TGTGCCATCGGGCAGGTGACCTACGAGCAGTACTTC	CAIGQVTYEQYF